The 23 T cell receptor beta chains below all came from one sample that was sequenced in a study of post-analysis software for immune sequencing data. No antigens are known for them. The TCR beta cDNA libraries contained unique molecular identifiers. A single record per CDR3 protein comes from TCRdb applying MiXCR to the PCR reads. The sample holds about 380,000 distinct CDR3 sequences; 30% to 45% are singletons and the top ten take around 15%. The study, taken as a whole, reports: A handful of TRBV segments appeared more often in patients than in controls, and TRBV5-6, TRBV5-1 and TRBV20-1 were among these.

The sample taken for sequencing was blood. All receptors derive from a girl aged 10 to 17 with multiple sclerosis.

In its sample, this clonotype was seen many times. The genes are TRBV7-8 and TRBJ2-6, with D hard to call. CDR3 length: 15 amino acids. Between the trimmed V and J ends, which lost 5 bases and 2 bases, there was a span of 10 bases. The germline CDR1 and CDR2 sequences are SGHVS and FQNEAQ. The CDR3 sequence is CASSRKTTGANVLTF. The CDR3, as DNA: TGTGCCAGCAGCCGGAAGACGACTGGGGCCAACGTCCTGACTTTC.

J is TRBJ2-1 and V is TRBV5-1; 10 bases align to TRBD1. Germline CDR1 is SGHRS and CDR2 is YFSETQ. The CDR3 length is 15 residues. V lost 4 bases to trimming and J lost 6 bases; unmatched junction nucleotides: 7. The CDR3 spells CASSPGTGVGNEQFF. The CDR3 bases are TGCGCCAGCAGCCCCGGGACAGGGGTTGGCAATGAGCAGTTCTTC.

Concerning this clonotype: Mismatch with germline at one junction end may stem from a read error. The J gene is TRBJ2-6, the V gene TRBV5-5; no clear D gene. Germline V lookup: CDR1 SGHKS, CDR2 YYEKEE (reference sequence). The CDR3 runs to 16 residues. The CDR3 loop reads CASSFQFGSGANVLTF. The CDR3 DNA follows: TGCGCCAGCAGCTTTCAGTTCGGTTCTGGGGCCAACGTCCTGACTTTC.

J is TRBJ2-7 and V is TRBV14; 8 nucleotides align to TRBD2. The J call may be mistaken, given a closer DNA end match to TRBJ2-5. CDR1 SGHDN and CDR2 FVKESK come from the germline V gene. CDR3 length: 15 residues. DNA for the CDR3: TGTGCCAGCAGCCAAGACAGCGGGGGCGGGAAGACCCAGTACTTC. Its protein is CASSQDSGGGKTQYF.

This clonotype was counted only a few times. The rearrangement joins TRBV2 to TRBJ2-6, with D perhaps given as TRBD1 or TRBD2 (5 bases each). V was cut by 7 bases and J by 2 bases, with 9 bases left in between. The CDR3 is 14 amino acids. Germline V gene sequence: CDR1 SNHLY, CDR2 FYNNEI. CDR3 in amino acids: CASTVGAGANVLTF. DNA of the CDR3: TGTGCCAGCACCGTGGGGGCTGGGGCCAACGTCCTGACTTTC.

About this clonotype: A junction boundary mismatches the germline segment, possibly from a read error. The chain joins TRBV6-6 to TRBJ2-1; perhaps TRBD2 as D (5 bases). There are 13 residues in the CDR3. Per germline, CDR1 MNHNY and CDR2 SVGAGI (reference sequence). CDR3 in DNA: TGTGCCTGCAGTGCCGGGACCTACAATGAGCAGTTCTTC. It yields the protein CACSAGTYNEQFF.

The V and J genes are TRBV7-6 and TRBJ2-5, with a tentative D call TRBD1 (5 bases). The CDR3 totals 15 residues. The germline V and J ends were trimmed by 3 bases and 1 base, with 12 bases remaining between them. Germline V CDR1 and CDR2: SGHVS, FNYEAQ. CDR3 in amino acids: CASSFRAGPQETQYF. The CDR3 DNA sequence: TGTGCCAGCAGCTTTCGGGCAGGGCCCCAAGAGACCCAGTACTTC. Based on the CDR3 plus reference TRBV7-6 and TRBJ2-5, the full variable domain is GAGVSQSPRYKVTKRGQDVALRCDPISGHVSLYWYRQALGQGPEFLTYFNYEAQQDKSGLPNDRFSAERPEGSISTLTIQRTEQRDSAMYRCASSFRAGPQETQYFGPGTRLLVL.

The chain joins TRBV5-6 to TRBJ1-3; no definite D call. This CDR3 has 15 residues. Germline loops: CDR1 SGHDT, CDR2 YYEEEE. Trimming removed 4 bases at V and 0 bases at J, with 11 bases between. The CDR3 region is CASSPQKSSGNTIYF. The DNA of the CDR3 is TGTGCCAGCAGCCCCCAGAAGAGCTCTGGAAACACCATATATTTT.

This clonotype was detected a few times. The chain employs TRBV7-2 and TRBJ1-5; D unresolved. Germline CDR1 is SGHTA and CDR2 is FQGNSA. The CDR3 length is 14 residues. The V and J ends lost 0 bases and 4 bases respectively, with 7 bases between them. DNA for the CDR3: TGTGCCAGCAGCTTAGCAGTGGGGAATCAGCCCCAGCATTTT. It is translated as CASSLAVGNQPQHF.

This clonotype was recorded a few times. The genes are TRBV27 and TRBJ1-5; TRBD1 matches at 7 bases. The CDR3 has 15 amino acids. With 8 bases clipped from V and 2 bases from J, the junction kept 9 bases outside the gene matches. Looked up from germline, CDR1 is MNHEY and CDR2 is SMNVEV (reference sequence). CDR3 nucleotides: TGTGCCAGCGGGAGGGGGCAGGGGGGCAATCAGCCCCAGCATTTT. This translates into CASGRGQGGNQPQHF.

The chain is built from TRBV20-1 and TRBJ2-1; 9 positions agree with TRBD2. The CDR3 covers 17 residues. The J segment lost 1 base and the V segment lost 5 bases, leaving 12 bases of the junction unmatched. Germline CDR1 is DFQATT and CDR2 is SNEGSKA (reference sequence). CDR3 DNA sequence: TGCAGTGCTCGCCATTTTGTAGCGGGGGCTTCCTACAATGAGCAGTTCTTC. This encodes CSARHFVAGASYNEQFF.

The chain has TRBV7-9 and TRBJ1-5; D perhaps matches TRBD1 (6 bases). The CDR3 covers 18 residues. Trimming removed 0 bases from V and 1 base from J, with 16 bases in between. Germline lookup yields CDR1 SEHNR and CDR2 FQNEAQ (reference sequence). Here the CDR3 DNA reads TGTGCCAGCAGCTTAGCGTTCGCCGGGACAAAAAGCAATCAGCCCCAGCATTTT. Amino acid sequence: CASSLAFAGTKSNQPQHF.

This clonotype was observed a few times. The V call is TRBV10-3, the J call TRBJ2-7, with 8 bases lining up with TRBD1. Trimming removed 3 bases from V and 3 bases from J; junction bases left unmatched: 4. The V gene's germline CDR1 is ENHRY and CDR2 SYGVKD. The CDR3 sequence is 14 residues long. DNA for the CDR3: TGTGCCATCAGTGACAGGGGGCTTGTCTACGAGCAGTACTTC. Residues: CAISDRGLVYEQYF.

Of note for this clonotype: A much larger clone lies one base from this, so it may be a read error. CDR3 sequence (DNA): TGTGCCGGCAGTACCCTGAGCTACACCTTC. Translating it yields CAGSTLSYTF. The chain couples TRBV12-3 or TRBV12-4 to TRBJ1-2, with D unresolved. This CDR3 contains 10 residues.

The chain couples TRBV5-5 to TRBJ2-3; possible D gene TRBD2, 6 bases. The CDR3 has 16 amino acids. Germline V gene lookup returns CDR1 SGHKS and CDR2 YYEKEE (reference sequence). V lost 1 base and J 1 base, leaving 13 bases between the germline ends. The CDR3 DNA follows: TGTGCCAGCAGCTTGAGAAGCGGGCCACGCACAGATACGCAGTATTTT. As protein: CASSLRSGPRTDTQYF.

This clonotype was recorded many times. The rearrangement uses TRBV7-2 and TRBJ2-1; 7 positions agree with TRBD2. This CDR3 is built from 13 residues. Germline V lookup: CDR1 SGHTA, CDR2 FQGNSA. The V gene end was trimmed by 3 bases and the J gene end by 10 bases; junction bases not matched to a gene: 6. The CDR3 DNA reads as TGTGCCAGCAGCTTCACCGGAGCGGGGGAGCAGTTCTTC. It yields the protein CASSFTGAGEQFF.

In this sample, this clonotype turned up once. An end of the junction differs from the germline gene, which may be a read error. V gene TRBV5-8 combines with J gene TRBJ1-6; D unresolved. Germline V gene lookup returns CDR1 SGHTS and CDR2 YDEGEE. The CDR3 extends over 15 amino acids. CDR3 region: CVSSLEPGLNSPLHF. For the CDR3, the DNA is TGTGTCAGCAGCTTGGAGCCGGGGTTGAATTCACCCCTCCACTTT.

The rearrangement uses TRBV20-1 and TRBJ1-2; 7 nucleotides agree with TRBD1. The V and J ends lost 0 bases and 7 bases, in that order; junction bases with no gene match: 11. CDR1 DFQATT and CDR2 SNEGSKA come from the germline V gene (reference sequence). The CDR3 is 15 amino acids. The chain's CDR3 is CSARDGTDGTPGYTF. CDR3 bases: TGCAGTGCTAGAGATGGGACAGACGGAACTCCTGGCTACACCTTC.

The CDR3 here is CASSFRAGLTYEQYF. The CDR3 coding sequence is TGTGCCAGCAGTTTTAGGGCAGGGTTAACCTACGAGCAGTACTTC. The gene calls are TRBV12-3 or TRBV12-4 and TRBJ2-7; the D gene is possibly TRBD1 (5 bases). The V and J ends lost 3 bases and 2 bases respectively, with 14 bases between them. The CDR3 runs to 15 residues.

The rearrangement joins TRBV12-3 or TRBV12-4 to TRBJ2-4; 13 positions agree with TRBD2. V trimming: 5 bases; J trimming: 4 bases; junction bases outside the gene matches: 14. The CDR3 runs 19 residues. CDR3 in amino acids: CASSRTSGGAGAPKNIQYF. The CDR3 DNA reads as TGTGCCAGCAGTCGCACTAGCGGGGGGGCCGGGGCCCCAAAAAACATTCAGTACTTC.

This chain links TRBV11-2 with TRBJ2-7; either TRBD1 or TRBD2 may supply D (5 bases each). The J call may be mistaken, given a closer DNA end match to TRBJ2-5. The CDR3 consists of 14 residues. The V gene's germline CDR1 is SGHAT and CDR2 FQNNGV. DNA for the CDR3: TGTGCCAGCAGCTCGGGGCGGTACCAAGAGACCCAGTACTTC. Its translation is CASSSGRYQETQYF.

This clonotype was observed a handful of times. This chain connects TRBV12-3 or TRBV12-4 to TRBJ2-5, with a weak D call TRBD2 (6 bases). The CDR3 has 15 amino acids. V was clipped by 1 base and J by 4 bases, with 13 bases between them. This chain's CDR3 is CASSLGGAGLETQYF. As DNA, the CDR3 is TGTGCCAGCAGTTTAGGGGGCGCGGGGTTAGAGACCCAGTACTTC.

This clonotype was observed once. The chain is built from TRBV6-5 and TRBJ2-5; 9 nucleotides align to TRBD1. This CDR3 comprises 16 residues. The V and J ends lost 3 bases and 11 bases, in that order; junction bases with no gene match: 16. Per the germline V gene, CDR1 is MNHEY and CDR2 is SVGAGI. The CDR3 DNA is TGTGCCAGCAGTTATGACGGGGACAGGGTGTTTGGTGAGCAGTACTTC. Its translation is CASSYDGDRVFGEQYF.